The clone carrying this T cell receptor (beta chain) was counted many times. What it binds is not known. Reverse transcription of all isolated RNA meant that expressed TCRB transcripts were sequenced. TCRdb keeps only in-frame clones here, not all; method: immunoSEQ multiplex PCR. The table records around 330,000 clones, 8% to 13% of them present only once. These data come from a study of beta chain features in type 1 diabetes. This CDR3 contains 13 residues. Trimming pared 7 bases from V and 0 bases from J, leaving 10 bases between. Germline V gene sequence: CDR1 SQVTM, CDR2 ANQGSEA. Findings of the study overall: Naive, central memory and Treg TCRB repertoires appeared more alike in patients than in healthy donors.

Sequences were obtained from naive CD4+ T cells from blood. The J gene is TRBJ2-4, the V gene TRBV29-1, with D uncertain. The clonotype comes from a woman aged 25 to 39 in good health. The CDR3 loop is CSAQVRAKNIQYF. The DNA of the CDR3 is TGCAGCGCCCAAGTTAGAGCCAAAAACATTCAGTACTTC.